These 22 T cell receptor beta chains share one sample of origin, sequenced in a study of OX40 agonist ivuxolimab in advanced cancers. The library was made by the immunoSEQ multiplex PCR assay. Imported from immuneACCESS, the table was reduced by TCRdb to in-frame sequences with V and J called. These copies leave out some clones; in studies compared against another copy, an unresolved V gene accounts for under half, and the cause of the remainder is not known. This sample comprises about 36,000 clones, about 87% of them detected only once. The ten biggest clones cover approximately 4.1% of the sample. The starting material was CD4+ or CD8+ T cells sorted from blood, obtained in a trial of the OX40 agonist ivuxolimab. These receptors all stem from an adult with an advanced solid tumor such as melanoma, head and neck, liver or kidney cancer.

This clone has only one observation. The chain links TRBV6-5 to TRBJ2-6, with D unclear. Germline V gene sequence: CDR1 MNHEY, CDR2 SVGAGI. V lost 5 bases and J lost 6, with 14 bases in between. The length of the CDR3 is 15 residues. The CDR3 here is CASSPGVSQANVLTF. The CDR3 DNA reads TGTGCCAGCAGTCCCGGTGTCTCGCAGGCCAACGTCCTGACTTTC.

J is TRBJ1-5 and V is TRBV19; D is perhaps TRBD1 (6 bases). Germline lookup yields CDR1 LNHDA and CDR2 SQIVND (reference sequence). The CDR3 runs to 15 residues. Deletions cut 2 bases from V and 1 base from J, with 9 bases between. In DNA, the CDR3 is TGTGCCAGTAGTATAACGGGACACAGCAATCAGCCCCAGCATTTT. Amino acid sequence: CASSITGHSNQPQHF.

The gene calls are TRBV9 and TRBJ1-6, with a possible D match to TRBD1 (6 bases). Trimming cost V 0 bases and J 10 bases, with 29 bases left between them. The CDR3 is 20 residues long. Germline values: CDR1 SGDLS, CDR2 YYNGEE. The CDR3 bases are TGTGCCAGCAGCGTAGGGTTACAGGGAAAGATTCAAGGGGTCTTATCACCCCTCCACTTT. It yields the protein CASSVGLQGKIQGVLSPLHF.

The rearrangement uses TRBV4-1 and TRBJ2-3; 7 bases align to TRBD1. Germline assignment: CDR1 MGHRA and CDR2 YSYEKL. CDR3 length: 22 amino acids. The junction had 30 bases not matched to a gene; V was cut back by 2 bases and J by 7 bases. Here the CDR3 reads CASSQRGGSHRGKSPVSNTQYF. The CDR3 DNA sequence: TGCGCCAGCAGCCAACGGGGCGGATCCCACAGGGGAAAGTCTCCCGTTTCAAATACGCAGTATTTT.

On this clone: The DNA is left out, because the CDR3 cannot be placed on it with certainty; the CDR3 is given as TCRdb lists it. The chain has TRBV29-1 and TRBJ1-3. Termini included, the CDR3 measures 14 amino acids. CDR1 is SQVTM, CDR2 ANQGSEA, per germline. The CDR3 sequence is CSVSGPGGGNTIYF.

The V gene is TRBV10-3, the J gene TRBJ2-7; TRBD2 might be the D (7 bases). With 6 bases removed from V and 5 bases from J, the gap between germline ends came to 11 bases. From germline, CDR1 is ENHRY and CDR2 SYGVKD. The CDR3 is 12 residues long. CDR3 sequence (DNA): TGTGCCATCAGCGAGGGGGGGAACGAGCAGTACTTC. Residues: CAISEGGNEQYF.

The chain carries TRBV18 and TRBJ2-7; 12 bases are shared with TRBD2. The germline CDR1 and CDR2 sequences are KGHSH and LQKENI. CDR3 length equals 14 residues. J was trimmed by 4 bases and V by 3 bases; bases with no gene match: 1. As DNA, the CDR3 is TGTGCCAGCTCACCTGGGACTAGCGGGTACGAGCAGTACTTC. Translated, it gives CASSPGTSGYEQYF. The variable domain in full, with the rest retrieved from reference TRBV18 and TRBJ2-7, is NAGVMQNPRHLVRRRGQEARLRCSPMKGHSHVYWYRQLPEEGLKFMVYLQKENIIDESGMPKERFSAEFPKEGPSILRIQQVVRGDSAAYFCASSPGTSGYEQYFGPGTRLTVT.

The V call is TRBV4-2, the J call TRBJ2-7, with 9 bases identical to TRBD1. The CDR3 extends over 15 amino acids. J was trimmed by 5 bases and V by 1 base; bases with no gene match: 6. Looked up from germline, CDR1 is LGHNA and CDR2 is YNFKEQ. This CDR3 reads CASSQGGTGINEQYF. CDR3 nucleotides: TGTGCCAGCAGCCAAGGAGGGACAGGGATCAACGAGCAGTACTTC.

The V call is TRBV5-1, the J call TRBJ2-3; D unclear. Germline CDR1 and CDR2: SGHRS and YFSETQ. Trimming left V 0 bases short and J 0 bases short, with 8 bases between. This CDR3 comprises 15 residues. The CDR3: CASSLGRYSTDTQYF. The CDR3 DNA is TGCGCCAGCAGCTTGGGGCGATACAGCACAGATACGCAGTATTTT.

This chain connects TRBV5-5 to TRBJ2-7, with a possible D match to TRBD1 (6 bases). The germline V and J ends were trimmed by 1 base and 3 bases, with 11 bases remaining between them. The germline V gene encodes CDR1 SGHKS and CDR2 YYEKEE (reference sequence). The CDR3 is 14 residues long. CDR3 sequence reads: CASSLTGTYYEQYF. The CDR3, as DNA: TGTGCCAGCAGCTTGACAGGGACCTACTACGAGCAGTACTTC.

For the CDR3, the DNA is TGCAGTGCGGGGGGTTGGCAGCCCCAGCATTTT. Protein product: CSAGGWQPQHF. The V gene is TRBV20-1, the J gene TRBJ1-5; TRBD1 might be the D (5 bases). V was shortened by 6 bases and J by 7 bases, with 10 bases between the two germline ends. The CDR3 is 11 amino acids. The germline CDR1 and CDR2 sequences are DFQATT and SNEGSKA (reference sequence).

The chain links TRBV28 to TRBJ1-4; 7 bases fit TRBD1. CDR3 length equals 15 residues. V was clipped by 7 bases and J by 7 bases; unmatched bases: 12. Germline CDR1 is MDHEN and CDR2 is SYDVKM. The DNA for the CDR3 is TGTGCCAGCATCCCCCAGGGGGGGGGTAGTGAAAAACTGTTTTTT. It yields the protein CASIPQGGGSEKLFF.

The V call is TRBV7-2, the J call TRBJ2-7; D unresolved. Trimming stripped 1 base from V and 10 bases from J, with 17 bases between. Germline loops: CDR1 SGHTA, CDR2 FQGNSA. CDR3 length: 14 residues. In DNA form, the CDR3 reads TGTGCCAGCAGCTTAGACGGGCTATCCGGTAGTCAGTACTTC. Translation gives CASSLDGLSGSQYF.

The J gene is TRBJ1-2, the V gene TRBV7-9; tentative D call: TRBD1 (5 bases). The CDR3 contains 15 residues. The V gene lost 0 bases and the J gene lost 3 bases, with 11 bases spanning the gap. Germline V gene lookup returns CDR1 SEHNR and CDR2 FQNEAQ (reference sequence). The CDR3 spells CASSLALDRHYGYTF. In DNA form, the CDR3 reads TGTGCCAGCAGCTTAGCGCTTGACAGACACTATGGCTACACCTTC.

The chain joins TRBV18 to TRBJ1-2; D remains ambiguous. Germline V gives CDR1 KGHSH, CDR2 LQKENI. With 2 bases removed from V and 10 bases from J, the gap between germline ends came to 11 bases. The CDR3 sequence is 12 residues long. CDR3 sequence (DNA): TGTGCCAGCTCACCAGCACAGCCACCCTACACCTTC. Protein product: CASSPAQPPYTF.

This clone was counted between two and nine times. The rearrangement links TRBV7-9 to TRBJ1-1, with D uncertain. CDR3 size: 9 residues. Per the germline V gene, CDR1 is SEHNR and CDR2 is FQNEAQ (reference sequence). With 11 bases removed from V and 14 bases from J, the gap between germline ends came to 15 bases. For the CDR3, the DNA is TGTGCCGGAGCGGTCGCTTCGTTCTTT. Its translation: CAGAVASFF.

The V call is TRBV6-6, the J call TRBJ2-1; 7 bases match TRBD1. CDR1 and CDR2 from the germline V gene are MNHNY and SVGAGI (reference sequence). The CDR3 length is 14 residues. V dropped 5 bases and J dropped 6; count of bases not matched to a gene: 7. The CDR3 DNA reads as TGTGCCAGCAGTATCCCGACAGGGACCAATGAGCAGTTCTTC. Amino acids: CASSIPTGTNEQFF.

This rearrangement joins TRBV14 to TRBJ1-2, with 8 bases that match TRBD1. The CDR3 extends over 19 amino acids. The V segment lost 3 bases and the J segment 2 bases; nucleotides outside the gene matches: 17. Germline V gene sequence: CDR1 SGHDN, CDR2 FVKESK. Here the CDR3 reads CASSHLSPPTGARNYGYTF. DNA of the CDR3: TGTGCCAGCAGCCATCTCTCCCCGCCGACAGGGGCGCGGAACTATGGCTACACCTTC. Drawing the rest from reference TRBV14 and TRBJ1-2, the complete variable domain is EAGVTQFPSHSVIEKGQTVTLRCDPISGHDNLYWYRRVMGKEIKFLLHFVKESKQDESGMPNNRFLAERTGGTYSTLKVQPAELEDSGVYFCASSHLSPPTGARNYGYTFGSGTRLTVV.

The J gene is TRBJ1-2, the V gene TRBV7-6; a possible D gene is TRBD1 (5 bases). The CDR3 contains 13 residues. CDR1 is SGHVS, CDR2 FNYEAQ, per germline. V was cut by 7 bases and J by 8 bases, with 17 bases left in between. Here the CDR3 DNA reads TGTGCCAGCATGGGGCGGGGTTCGAGGGGCTACACCTTC. Residues: CASMGRGSRGYTF.

The J gene is TRBJ2-7, the V gene TRBV27, with 7 nucleotides matching TRBD1. The V segment lost 6 bases and the J segment 2 bases; nucleotides outside the gene matches: 10. Germline CDR1 reads MNHEY; CDR2 reads SMNVEV (reference sequence). The CDR3 is 15 residues long. The CDR3 nucleotides are TGTGCCAGCAGGCAACATGGGACAGAGGCCTACGAGCAGTACTTC. Protein sequence: CASRQHGTEAYEQYF.

The gene calls are TRBV12-2 and TRBJ1-2; no DNA check was done on the table's D call, TRBD1. TRBV12-2 is reported as a pseudogene. The CDR3 spans 13 residues. The chain's CDR3 is CASRSDRAGGYTF. DNA for the CDR3: TGTGCAAGTCGCTCGGACAGGGCGGGAGGCTACACCTTC.

V is TRBV2 and J is TRBJ1-5; perhaps TRBD1 as D (6 bases). The CDR3 is 15 residues long. The V and J ends lost 6 bases and 0 bases respectively, with 12 bases between them. Germline V lookup: CDR1 SNHLY, CDR2 FYNNEI. The DNA of the CDR3 is TGTGCCAGCAGCACACAGGGTCCTAGCAATCAGCCCCAGCATTTT. Its protein product is CASSTQGPSNQPQHF.